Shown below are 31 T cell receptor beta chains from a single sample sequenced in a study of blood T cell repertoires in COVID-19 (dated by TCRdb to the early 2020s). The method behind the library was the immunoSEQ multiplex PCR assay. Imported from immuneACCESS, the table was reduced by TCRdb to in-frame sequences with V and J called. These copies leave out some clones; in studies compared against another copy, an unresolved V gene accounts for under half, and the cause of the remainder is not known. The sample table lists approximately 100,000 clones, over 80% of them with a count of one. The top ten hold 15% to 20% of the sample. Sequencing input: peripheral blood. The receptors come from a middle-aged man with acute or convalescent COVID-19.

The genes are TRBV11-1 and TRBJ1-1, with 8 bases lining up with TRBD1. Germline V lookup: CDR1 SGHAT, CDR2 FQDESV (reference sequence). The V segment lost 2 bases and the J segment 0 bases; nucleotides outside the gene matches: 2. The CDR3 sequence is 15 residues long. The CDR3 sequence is CASSLNRGVNTEAFF. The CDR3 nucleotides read TGTGCCAGCAGCTTAAACAGGGGGGTGAACACTGAAGCTTTCTTT.

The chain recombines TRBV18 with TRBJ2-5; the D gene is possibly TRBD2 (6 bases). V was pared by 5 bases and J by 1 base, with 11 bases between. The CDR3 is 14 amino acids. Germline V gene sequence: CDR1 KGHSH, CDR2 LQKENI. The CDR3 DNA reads TGTGCCAGCTCAGGAGGGACGGCCCAAGAGACCCAGTACTTC. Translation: CASSGGTAQETQYF.

DNA for the CDR3: TGCGCCAGCAGCTTGGATATGGGCAGGGGAAAGACCCAGTACTTC. Translating it yields CASSLDMGRGKTQYF. The J gene is TRBJ2-5, the V gene TRBV5-1; D perhaps matches TRBD1 (6 bases). The CDR3 length is 15 residues. The V end lost 0 bases, the J end lost 6 bases, and 15 bases lay between the germline ends. From germline, CDR1 is SGHRS and CDR2 YFSETQ. Looking up the rest from reference TRBV5-1 and TRBJ2-5 gives the full variable domain: KAGVTQTPRYLIKTRGQQVTLSCSPISGHRSVSWYQQTPGQGLQFLFEYFSETQRNKGNFPGRFSGRQFSNSRSEMNVSTLELGDSALYLCASSLDMGRGKTQYFGPGTRLLVL.

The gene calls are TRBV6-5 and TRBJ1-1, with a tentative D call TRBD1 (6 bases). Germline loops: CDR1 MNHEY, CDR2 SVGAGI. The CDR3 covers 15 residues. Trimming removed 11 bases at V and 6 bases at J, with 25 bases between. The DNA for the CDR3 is TGTGCCGGGAGGGGGGCACACACGATTTCGGCTGAAGCTTTCTTT. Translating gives CAGRGAHTISAEAFF.

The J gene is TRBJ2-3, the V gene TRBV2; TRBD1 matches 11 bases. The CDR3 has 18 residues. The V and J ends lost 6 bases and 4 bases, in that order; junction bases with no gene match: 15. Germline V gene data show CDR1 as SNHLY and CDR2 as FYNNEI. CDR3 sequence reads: CASRMGQGVPREADTQYF. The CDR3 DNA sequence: TGTGCCAGCAGGATGGGACAGGGGGTCCCCAGGGAGGCAGATACGCAGTATTTT.

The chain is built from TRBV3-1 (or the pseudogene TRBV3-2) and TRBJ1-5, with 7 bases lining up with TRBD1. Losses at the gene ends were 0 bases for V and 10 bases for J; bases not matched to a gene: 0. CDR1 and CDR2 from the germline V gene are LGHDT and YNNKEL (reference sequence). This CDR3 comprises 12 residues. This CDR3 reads CASSQEGGPQHF. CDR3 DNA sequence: TGTGCCAGCAGCCAAGAAGGGGGCCCCCAGCATTTT.

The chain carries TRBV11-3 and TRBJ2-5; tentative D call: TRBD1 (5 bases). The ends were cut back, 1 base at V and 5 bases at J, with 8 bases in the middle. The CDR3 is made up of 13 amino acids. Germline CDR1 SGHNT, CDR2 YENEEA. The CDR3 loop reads CASSLGGPETQYF. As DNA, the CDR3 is TGTGCCAGCAGCTTAGGGGGCCCGGAGACCCAGTACTTC.

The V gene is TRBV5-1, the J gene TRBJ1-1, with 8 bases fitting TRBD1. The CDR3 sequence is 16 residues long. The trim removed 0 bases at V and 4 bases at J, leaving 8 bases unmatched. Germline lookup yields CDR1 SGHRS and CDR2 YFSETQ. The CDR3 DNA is TGCGCCAGCAGCTTGGGATCCAGGGGGCGAGGCACTGAAGCTTTCTTT. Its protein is CASSLGSRGRGTEAFF.

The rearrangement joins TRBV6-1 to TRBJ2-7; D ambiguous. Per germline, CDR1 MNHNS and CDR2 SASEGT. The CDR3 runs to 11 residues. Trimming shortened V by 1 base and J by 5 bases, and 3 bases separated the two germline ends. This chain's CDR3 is CASSEGDEQYF. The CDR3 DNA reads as TGTGCCAGCAGTGAAGGCGACGAGCAGTACTTC.

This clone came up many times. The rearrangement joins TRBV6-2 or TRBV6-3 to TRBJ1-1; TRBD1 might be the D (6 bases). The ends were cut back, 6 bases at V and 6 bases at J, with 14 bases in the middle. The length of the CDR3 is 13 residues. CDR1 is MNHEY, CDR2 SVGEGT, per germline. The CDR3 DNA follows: TGTGCCAGCAGCGAACGACAGGTCTCTGAAGCTTTCTTT. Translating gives CASSERQVSEAFF.

DNA for the CDR3: TGTGCCAGCAGCTTCGACAGCCCCACCGGGGAGCTGTTTTTT. It translates to CASSFDSPTGELFF. The J gene is TRBJ2-2, the V gene TRBV5-8, with D maybe TRBD1 (5 bases). CDR1 and CDR2 from the germline V gene are SGHTS and YDEGEE. The CDR3 covers 14 residues. Trimming removed 2 bases at V and 4 bases at J, with 9 bases between.

Here the CDR3 reads CASSLLAEAFF. The DNA for the CDR3 is TGTGCCAGCAGCTTACTAGCTGAAGCTTTCTTT. The J gene is TRBJ1-1, the V gene TRBV13; D is undetermined. Germline V CDR1 and CDR2: PRHDT, FYEKMQ (reference sequence). The CDR3 is 11 amino acids. The V and J ends lost 2 bases and 6 bases respectively, with 4 bases between them.

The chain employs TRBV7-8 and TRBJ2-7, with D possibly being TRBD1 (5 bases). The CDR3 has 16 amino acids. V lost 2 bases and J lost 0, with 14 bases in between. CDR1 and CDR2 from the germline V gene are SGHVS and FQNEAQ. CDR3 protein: CASSLPGFRDSYEQYF. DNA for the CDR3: TGTGCCAGCAGCTTACCAGGGTTCAGGGACTCCTACGAGCAGTACTTC.

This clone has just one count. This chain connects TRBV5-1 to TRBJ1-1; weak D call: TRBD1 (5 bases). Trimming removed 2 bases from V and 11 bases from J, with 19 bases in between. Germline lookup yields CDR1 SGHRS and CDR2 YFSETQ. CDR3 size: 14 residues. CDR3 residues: CASSLNTARATAFF. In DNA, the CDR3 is TGCGCCAGCAGCTTAAATACTGCCAGGGCTACGGCTTTCTTT.

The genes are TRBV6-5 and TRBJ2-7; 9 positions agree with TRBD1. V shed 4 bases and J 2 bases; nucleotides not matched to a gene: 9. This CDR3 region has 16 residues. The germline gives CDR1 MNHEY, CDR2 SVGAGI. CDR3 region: CASSSWGTGRTYEQYF. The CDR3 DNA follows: TGTGCCAGCAGTTCCTGGGGGACAGGGAGGACCTACGAGCAGTACTTC.

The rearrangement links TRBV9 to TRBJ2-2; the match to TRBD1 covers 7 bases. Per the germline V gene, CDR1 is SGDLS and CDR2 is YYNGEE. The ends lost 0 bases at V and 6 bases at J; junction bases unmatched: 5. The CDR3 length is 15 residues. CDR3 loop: CASSVGGRGSGELFF. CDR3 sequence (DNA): TGTGCCAGCAGCGTAGGAGGCAGGGGGTCCGGGGAGCTGTTTTTT.

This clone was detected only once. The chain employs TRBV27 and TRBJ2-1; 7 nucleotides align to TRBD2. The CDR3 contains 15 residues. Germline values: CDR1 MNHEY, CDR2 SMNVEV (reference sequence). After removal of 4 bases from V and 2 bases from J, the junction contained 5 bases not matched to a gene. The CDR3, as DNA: TGTGCCAGCAGTTGGGACTATCAAACCTACAATGAGCAGTTCTTC. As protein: CASSWDYQTYNEQFF.

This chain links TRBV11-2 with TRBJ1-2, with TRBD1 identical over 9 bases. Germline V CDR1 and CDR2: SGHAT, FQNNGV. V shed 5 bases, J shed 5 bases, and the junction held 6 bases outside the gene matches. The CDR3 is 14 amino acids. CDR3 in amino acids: CASSPGQGKYGYTF. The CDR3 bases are TGTGCCAGCAGCCCAGGACAGGGGAAATATGGCTACACCTTC.

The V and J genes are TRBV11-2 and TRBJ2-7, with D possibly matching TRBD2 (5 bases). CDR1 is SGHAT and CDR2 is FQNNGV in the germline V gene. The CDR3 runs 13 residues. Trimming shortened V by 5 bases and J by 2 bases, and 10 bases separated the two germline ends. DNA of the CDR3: TGTGCCAGCAGCAGAGGGCAGACCTACGAGCAGTACTTC. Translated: CASSRGQTYEQYF.

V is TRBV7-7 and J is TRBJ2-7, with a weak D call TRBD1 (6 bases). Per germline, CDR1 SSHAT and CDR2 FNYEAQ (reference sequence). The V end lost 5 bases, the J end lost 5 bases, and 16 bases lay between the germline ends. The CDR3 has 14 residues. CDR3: CASSADRWRDEQYF. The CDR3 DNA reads TGTGCCAGCAGCGCAGACAGGTGGCGGGACGAGCAGTACTTC.

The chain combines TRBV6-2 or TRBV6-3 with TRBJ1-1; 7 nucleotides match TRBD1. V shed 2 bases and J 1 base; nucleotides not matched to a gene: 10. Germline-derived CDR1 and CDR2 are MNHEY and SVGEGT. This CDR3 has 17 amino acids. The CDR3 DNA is TGTGCCAGCAGTTACCGACAGGGTGGGGGAGCGAACACTGAAGCTTTCTTT. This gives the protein CASSYRQGGGANTEAFF.

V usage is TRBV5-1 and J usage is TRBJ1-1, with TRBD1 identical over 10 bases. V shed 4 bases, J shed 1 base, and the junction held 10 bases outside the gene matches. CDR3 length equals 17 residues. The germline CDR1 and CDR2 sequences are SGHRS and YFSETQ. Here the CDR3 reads CASSLDRGHERNTEAFF. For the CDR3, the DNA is TGCGCCAGCAGCCTCGACAGGGGGCACGAGCGGAACACTGAAGCTTTCTTT. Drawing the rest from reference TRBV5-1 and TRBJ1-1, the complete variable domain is KAGVTQTPRYLIKTRGQQVTLSCSPISGHRSVSWYQQTPGQGLQFLFEYFSETQRNKGNFPGRFSGRQFSNSRSEMNVSTLELGDSALYLCASSLDRGHERNTEAFFGQGTRLTVV.

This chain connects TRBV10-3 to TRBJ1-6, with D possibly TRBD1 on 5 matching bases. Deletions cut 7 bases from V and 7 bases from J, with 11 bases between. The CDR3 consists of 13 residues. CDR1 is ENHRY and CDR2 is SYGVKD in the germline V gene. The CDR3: CAINGGRNSPLHF. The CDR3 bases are TGTGCCATCAACGGGGGTAGAAATTCACCCCTCCACTTT.

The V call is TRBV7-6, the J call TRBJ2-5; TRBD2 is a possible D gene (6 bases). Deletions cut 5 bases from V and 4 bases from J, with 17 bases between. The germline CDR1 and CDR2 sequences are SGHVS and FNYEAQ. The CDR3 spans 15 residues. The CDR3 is CASSPTRALRETQYF. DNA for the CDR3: TGTGCCAGCAGCCCGACTAGGGCGCTACGAGAGACCCAGTACTTC.

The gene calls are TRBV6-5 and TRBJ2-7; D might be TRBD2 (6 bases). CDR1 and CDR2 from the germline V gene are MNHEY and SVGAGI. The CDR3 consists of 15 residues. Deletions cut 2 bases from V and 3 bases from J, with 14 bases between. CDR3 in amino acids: CASSYVISGDYEQYF. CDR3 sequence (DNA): TGTGCCAGCAGTTACGTGATTTCGGGGGACTACGAGCAGTACTTC.

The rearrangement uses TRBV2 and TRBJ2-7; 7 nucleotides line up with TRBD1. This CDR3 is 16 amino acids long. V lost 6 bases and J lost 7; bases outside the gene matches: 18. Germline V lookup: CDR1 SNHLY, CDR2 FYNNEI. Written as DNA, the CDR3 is TGTGCCAGCAGCACACCAGGCGGGTCGACACAGGGGGAGCAGTACTTC. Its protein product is CASSTPGGSTQGEQYF.

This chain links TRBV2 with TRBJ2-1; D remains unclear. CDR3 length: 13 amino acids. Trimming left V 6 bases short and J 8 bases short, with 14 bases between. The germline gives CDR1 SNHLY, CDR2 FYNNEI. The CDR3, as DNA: TGTGCCAGCAGCTTATCTCTAAGAGATGAGCAGTTCTTC. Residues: CASSLSLRDEQFF.

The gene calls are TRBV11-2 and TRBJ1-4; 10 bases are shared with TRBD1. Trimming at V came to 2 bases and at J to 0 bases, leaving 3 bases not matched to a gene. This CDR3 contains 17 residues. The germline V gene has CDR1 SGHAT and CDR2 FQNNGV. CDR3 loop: CASSLLGQGATNEKLFF. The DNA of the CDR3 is TGTGCCAGCAGCTTACTCGGACAGGGGGCAACTAATGAAAAACTGTTTTTT.

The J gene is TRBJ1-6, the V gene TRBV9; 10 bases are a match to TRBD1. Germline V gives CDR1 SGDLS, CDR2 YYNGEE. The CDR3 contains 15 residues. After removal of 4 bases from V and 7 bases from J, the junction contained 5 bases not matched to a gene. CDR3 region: CASSPRTGGNSPLHF. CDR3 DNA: TGTGCCAGCAGCCCACGGACAGGGGGAAATTCACCCCTCCACTTT.

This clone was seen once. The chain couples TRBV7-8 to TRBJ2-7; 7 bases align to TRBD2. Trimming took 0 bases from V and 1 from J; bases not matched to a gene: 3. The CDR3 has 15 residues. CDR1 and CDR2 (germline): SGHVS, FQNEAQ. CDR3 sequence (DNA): TGTGCCAGCAGCTTAGCCCCTAGCGGATCCTACGAGCAGTACTTC. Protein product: CASSLAPSGSYEQYF.

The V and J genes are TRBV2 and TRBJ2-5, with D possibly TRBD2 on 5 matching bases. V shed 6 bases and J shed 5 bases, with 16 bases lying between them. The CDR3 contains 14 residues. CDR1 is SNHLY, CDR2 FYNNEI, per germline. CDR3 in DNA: TGTGCCAGCAGAGGGATCGGGGAAGGGGAGACCCAGTACTTC. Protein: CASRGIGEGETQYF.